The source of this T cell receptor beta chain is a study of shared clonotypes between healthy human individuals. Germline V CDR1 and CDR2: SGHDT, YYEEEE. V was pared by 4 bases and J by 5 bases, with 18 bases between. The CDR3 is made up of 15 amino acids. The donors, healthy adults who were HIV-negative, had experienced no recent acute infections or vaccinations. Produced via immunoSEQ multiplex PCR; TCRdb's table is partial and in-frame only. The sample carries roughly 2.2 million clones, 80% to 95% recorded once. Worth noting for this clone: What it binds is unknown.

Study conclusions and caveats: A small donor pool kept down the genetic and exposure-history diversity that was represented. With a handful of donors compared, around 5.4% of naive CD4 clonotypes were shared.

This receptor was identified in a man aged 18-30 years in good health. Some clones in this sample may be carry-over from other donors' samples. The sample consisted of naive CD4+ T cells from PBMCs. This sample's subset: CD45RA+ positively selected. V gene TRBV5-6 combines with J gene TRBJ2-5, with D possibly being TRBD1 or TRBD2 (5 bases each). CDR3 nucleotide sequence: TGTGCCAGCAGCCCGGGACCCTCCCCGGGGGAGACCCAGTACTTC. The encoded protein is CASSPGPSPGETQYF. Full variable domain (remainder filled in from reference TRBV5-6 and TRBJ2-5): DAGVTQSPTHLIKTRGQQVTLRCSPKSGHDTVSWYQQALGQGPQFIFQYYEEEERQRGNFPDRFSGHQFPNYSSELNVNALLLGDSALYLCASSPGPSPGETQYFGPGTRLLVL.